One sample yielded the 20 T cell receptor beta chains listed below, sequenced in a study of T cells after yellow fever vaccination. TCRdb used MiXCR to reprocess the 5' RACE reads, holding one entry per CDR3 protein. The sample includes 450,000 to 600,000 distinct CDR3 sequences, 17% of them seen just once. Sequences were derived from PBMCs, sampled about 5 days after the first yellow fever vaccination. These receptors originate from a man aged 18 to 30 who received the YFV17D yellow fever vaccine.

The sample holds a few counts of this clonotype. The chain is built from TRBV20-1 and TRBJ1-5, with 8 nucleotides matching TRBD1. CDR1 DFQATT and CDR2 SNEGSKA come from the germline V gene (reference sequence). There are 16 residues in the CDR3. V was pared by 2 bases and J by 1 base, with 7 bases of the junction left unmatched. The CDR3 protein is CSARRQGRGSNQPQHF. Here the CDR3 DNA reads TGCAGTGCTAGACGACAGGGGAGGGGGAGCAATCAGCCCCAGCATTTT.

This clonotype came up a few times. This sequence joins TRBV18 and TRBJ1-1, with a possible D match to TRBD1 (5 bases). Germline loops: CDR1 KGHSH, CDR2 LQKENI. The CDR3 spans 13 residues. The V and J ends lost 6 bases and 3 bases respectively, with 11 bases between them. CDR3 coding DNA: TGTGCCAGCTCGTACAAAGGGGACACTGAAGCTTTCTTT. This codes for CASSYKGDTEAFF.

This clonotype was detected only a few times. The CDR3 reads CSARKGRDQPQHF. As DNA, the CDR3 is TGCAGTGCTAGAAAAGGGCGGGATCAGCCCCAGCATTTT. V is TRBV20-1 and J is TRBJ1-5; unclear D gene. The CDR3 covers 13 residues. V lost 2 bases and J 5 bases, leaving 10 bases between the germline ends. Germline V CDR1 and CDR2: DFQATT, SNEGSKA (reference sequence).

CDR3 sequence: CSARVGKETQYF. The CDR3 DNA is TGCAGTGCTAGAGTGGGAAAAGAGACCCAGTACTTC. This sequence joins TRBV20-1 and TRBJ2-5; D call uncertain. V was trimmed by 1 base and J by 3 bases, leaving 6 bases between them. Germline CDR1 is DFQATT and CDR2 is SNEGSKA (reference sequence). The CDR3 contains 12 residues.

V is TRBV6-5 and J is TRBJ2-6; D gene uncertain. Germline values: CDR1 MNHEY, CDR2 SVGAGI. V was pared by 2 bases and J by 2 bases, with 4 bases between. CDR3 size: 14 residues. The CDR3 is CASSYGTGANVLTF. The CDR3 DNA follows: TGTGCCAGCAGTTACGGGACTGGGGCCAACGTCCTGACTTTC.

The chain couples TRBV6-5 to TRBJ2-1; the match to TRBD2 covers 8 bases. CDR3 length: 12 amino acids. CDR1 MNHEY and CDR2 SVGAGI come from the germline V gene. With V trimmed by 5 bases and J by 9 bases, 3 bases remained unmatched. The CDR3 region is CASSTRGGEQFF. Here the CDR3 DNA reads TGTGCCAGCAGTACCCGGGGGGGTGAGCAGTTCTTC.

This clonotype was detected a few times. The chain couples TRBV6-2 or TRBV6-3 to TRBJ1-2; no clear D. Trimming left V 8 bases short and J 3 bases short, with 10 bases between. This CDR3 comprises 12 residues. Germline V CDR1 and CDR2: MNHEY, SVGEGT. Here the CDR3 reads CASEDAYYGYTF. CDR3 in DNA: TGTGCCAGCGAAGACGCCTACTATGGCTACACCTTC.

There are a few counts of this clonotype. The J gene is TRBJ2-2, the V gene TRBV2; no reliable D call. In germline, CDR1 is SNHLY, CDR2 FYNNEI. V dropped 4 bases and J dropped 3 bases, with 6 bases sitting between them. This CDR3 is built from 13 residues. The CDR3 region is CASSAHDTGELFF. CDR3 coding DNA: TGTGCCAGCAGTGCTCATGACACCGGGGAGCTGTTTTTT.

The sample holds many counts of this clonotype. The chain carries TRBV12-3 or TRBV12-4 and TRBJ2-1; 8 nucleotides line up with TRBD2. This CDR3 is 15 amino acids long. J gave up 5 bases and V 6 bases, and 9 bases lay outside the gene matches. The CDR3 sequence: CASRTSGAIDNEQFF. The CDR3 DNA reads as TGTGCCAGCAGAACTAGCGGCGCCATCGACAATGAGCAGTTCTTC.

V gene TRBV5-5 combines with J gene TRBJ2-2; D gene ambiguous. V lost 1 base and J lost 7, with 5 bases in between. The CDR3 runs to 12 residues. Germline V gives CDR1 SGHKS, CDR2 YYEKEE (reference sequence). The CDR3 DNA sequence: TGTGCCAGCAGCTTGCGTAACGGGGAGCTGTTTTTT. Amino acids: CASSLRNGELFF.

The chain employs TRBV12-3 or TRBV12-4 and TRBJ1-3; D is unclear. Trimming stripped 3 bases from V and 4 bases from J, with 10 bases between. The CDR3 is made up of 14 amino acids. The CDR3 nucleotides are TGTGCCAGCAGTTTCGGGTTAATCGGAAACACCATATATTTT. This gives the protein CASSFGLIGNTIYF.

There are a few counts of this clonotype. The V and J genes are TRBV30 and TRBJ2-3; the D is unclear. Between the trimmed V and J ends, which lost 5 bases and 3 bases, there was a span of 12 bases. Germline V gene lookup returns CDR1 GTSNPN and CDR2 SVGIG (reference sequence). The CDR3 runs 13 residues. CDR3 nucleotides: TGTGCCTGGGGCACGAAAGCGACAGATACGCAGTATTTT. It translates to CAWGTKATDTQYF.

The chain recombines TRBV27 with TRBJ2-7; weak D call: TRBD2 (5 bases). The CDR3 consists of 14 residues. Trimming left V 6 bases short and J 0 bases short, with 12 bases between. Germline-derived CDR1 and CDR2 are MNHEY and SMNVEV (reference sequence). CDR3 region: CASSATGSSYEQYV. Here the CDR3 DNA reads TGTGCCAGCAGCGCGACGGGGAGCTCCTACGAGCAGTACGTC.

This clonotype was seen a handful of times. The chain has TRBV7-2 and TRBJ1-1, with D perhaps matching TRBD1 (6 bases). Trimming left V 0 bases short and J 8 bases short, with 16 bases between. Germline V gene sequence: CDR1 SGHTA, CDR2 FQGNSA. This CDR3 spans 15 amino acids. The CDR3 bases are TGTGCCAGCAGCTTAGCGGTCGGGGGGCGAAGGGAAGCTTTCTTT. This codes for CASSLAVGGRREAFF.

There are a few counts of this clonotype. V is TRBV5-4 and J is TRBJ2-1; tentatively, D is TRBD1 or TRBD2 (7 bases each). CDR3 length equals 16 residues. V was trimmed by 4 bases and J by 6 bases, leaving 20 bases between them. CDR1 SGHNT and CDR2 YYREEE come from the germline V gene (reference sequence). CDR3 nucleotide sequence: TGTGCCAGCAGCGGTAACAGGGGAGGGCCCCCCAATGAGCAGTTCTTC. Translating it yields CASSGNRGGPPNEQFF.

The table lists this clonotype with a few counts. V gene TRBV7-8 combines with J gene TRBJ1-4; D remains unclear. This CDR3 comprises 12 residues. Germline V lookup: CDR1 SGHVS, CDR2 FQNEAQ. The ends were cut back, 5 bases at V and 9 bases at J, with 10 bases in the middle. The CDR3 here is CASSPSGQKLFF. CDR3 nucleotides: TGTGCCAGCAGCCCCTCCGGACAAAAACTGTTTTTT.

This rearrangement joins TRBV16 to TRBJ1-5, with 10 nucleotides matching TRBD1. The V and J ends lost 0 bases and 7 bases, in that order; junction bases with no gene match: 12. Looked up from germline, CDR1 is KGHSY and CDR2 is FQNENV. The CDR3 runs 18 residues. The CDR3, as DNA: TGTGCCAGCAGCCAATCTGGAGGGACAGGGGTTACATGGCAGCCCCAGCATTTT. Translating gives CASSQSGGTGVTWQPQHF. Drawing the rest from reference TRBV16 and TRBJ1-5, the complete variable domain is GEEVAQTPKHLVRGEGQKAKLYCAPIKGHSYVFWYQQVLKNEFKFLISFQNENVFDETGMPKERFSAKCLPNSPCSLEIQATKLEDSAVYFCASSQSGGTGVTWQPQHFGDGTRLSIL.

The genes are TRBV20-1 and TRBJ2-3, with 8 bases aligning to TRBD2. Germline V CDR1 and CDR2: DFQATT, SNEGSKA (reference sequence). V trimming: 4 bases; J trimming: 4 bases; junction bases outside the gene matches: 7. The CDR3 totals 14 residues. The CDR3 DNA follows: TGCAGTGCTAACGGGGGGGCCGGGGCAGATACGCAGTATTTT. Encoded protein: CSANGGAGADTQYF.

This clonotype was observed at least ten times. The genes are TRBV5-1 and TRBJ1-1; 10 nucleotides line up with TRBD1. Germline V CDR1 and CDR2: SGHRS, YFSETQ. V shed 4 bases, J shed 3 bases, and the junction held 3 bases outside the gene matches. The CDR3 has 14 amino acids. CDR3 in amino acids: CASSGTGAYTEAFF. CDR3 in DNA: TGCGCCAGCAGCGGGACAGGGGCCTACACTGAAGCTTTCTTT.

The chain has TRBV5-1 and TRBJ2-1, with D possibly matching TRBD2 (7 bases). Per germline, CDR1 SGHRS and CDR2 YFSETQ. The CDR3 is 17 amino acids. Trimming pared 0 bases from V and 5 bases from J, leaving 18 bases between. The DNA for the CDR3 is TGCGCCAGCAGCTTGGTTCCGGGTGCGGGGGCGGACAATGAGCAGTTCTTC. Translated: CASSLVPGAGADNEQFF.